These T cell receptor beta chains were read from a single sample in a study of blood T cell repertoires in COVID-19. Libraries were prepared by immunoSEQ multiplex PCR; TCRdb keeps only in-frame clonotypes and omits some of them. The table shows fewer than 300,000 clones, with around 81% occurring only once. Specimen: peripheral blood. All receptors come from a woman aged 55-70 years with active or convalescent COVID-19. CDR3s include the opening cysteine and the closing phenylalanine or tryptophan. The D gene is left open where the match is weak. Clone size is shown for a subset of rows, as once, few, many or a class of expanded clone.

TRBV4-1	TRBD1	TRBJ1-2	-	CASSEQTGAVHYGYTF	TGCGCCAGCAGCGAGCAGACAGGGGCCGTCCACTATGGCTACACCTTC
TRBV30	-	TRBJ2-7	-	CAWRPPGVSSYEQYF	TGTGCCTGGAGGCCCCCCGGGGTGAGCTCCTACGAGCAGTACTTC
TRBV3-1/TRBV3-2	TRBD2	TRBJ2-3	-	CASSQGTSGTQYF	TGTGCCAGCAGCCAAGGTACTAGCGGCACGCAGTATTTT
TRBV28	TRBD2	TRBJ2-7	-	CASSPLAGGPYEQYF	TGTGCCAGCAGTCCCCTAGCGGGGGGGCCCTACGAGCAGTACTTC
TRBV11-2	TRBD2	TRBJ2-7	-	CASSLVVSSGGLYEQYF	TGTGCCAGCAGCTTAGTTGTCTCTAGCGGGGGCCTCTACGAGCAGTACTTC
TRBV6-6	-	TRBJ2-7	once	CASRASYEQYF	TGTGCCAGCAGGGCATCCTACGAGCAGTACTTC
TRBV28	-	TRBJ2-2	-	CASSLIGPPTANTGELFF	TGTGCCAGCAGTTTAATCGGTCCCCCGACAGCGAACACCGGGGAGCTGTTTTTT
TRBV9	-	TRBJ1-5	-	CASSVGGYRGNQPQHF	TGTGCCAGCAGCGTAGGGGGGTACAGGGGCAATCAGCCCCAGCATTTT
TRBV25-1	TRBD2	TRBJ2-3	-	CASSDGLDTDTQYF	TGTGCCAGCAGTGACGGACTAGACACAGATACGCAGTATTTT
TRBV5-5	TRBD1	TRBJ1-1	-	CASSYRTGENTEAFF	TGTGCCAGCAGCTACAGGACAGGGGAGAACACTGAAGCTTTCTTT
TRBV5-1	-	TRBJ2-3	-	CASSFTSPRTDTQYF	TGCGCCAGCAGCTTCACTAGTCCCCGCACAGATACGCAGTATTTT
TRBV9	TRBD1	TRBJ1-2	-	CASSVVGTGDYGYTF	TGTGCCAGCAGCGTAGTCGGGACAGGGGACTATGGCTACACCTTC
TRBV28	TRBD1	TRBJ1-1	few	CASSLSGQGGTEAFF	TGTGCCAGCAGTTTATCCGGACAGGGAGGTACTGAAGCTTTCTTT
TRBV11-3	-	TRBJ2-5	-	CASSSQGLTPFQETQYF	TGTGCCAGCAGCTCCCAAGGACTAACCCCCTTCCAAGAGACCCAGTACTTC
TRBV13	TRBD1	TRBJ1-5	few	CASSLGDRGGQPQHF	TGTGCCAGCAGCTTAGGGGACAGGGGCGGCCAGCCCCAGCATTTT
TRBV19	-	TRBJ2-7	-	CARSRTQIYEQYF	TGTGCCAGATCCCGGACACAAATCTACGAGCAGTACTTC
TRBV5-6	TRBD1	TRBJ1-1	-	CASSLRGQGRLNTEAFF	TGTGCCAGCAGCTTGCGTGGACAGGGACGATTGAACACTGAAGCTTTCTTT
TRBV15	-	TRBJ1-1	-	CAVGSTEAFF	TGTGCGGTGGGGAGCACTGAAGCTTTCTTT
TRBV4-2	-	TRBJ1-6	once	CASSQELGGLNNSPLHF	TGTGCCAGCAGCCAAGAGCTTGGGGGACTGAATAATTCACCCCTCCACTTT
TRBV14	-	TRBJ2-1	-	CASSQQKAQGGNEQFF	TGTGCCAGCAGCCAACAAAAGGCGCAAGGGGGCAATGAGCAGTTCTTC
TRBV14	-	TRBJ1-2	-	CASSQAPSLDYGYTF	TGTGCCAGCAGCCAAGCCCCCTCCCTTGACTATGGCTACACCTTC
TRBV19	TRBD2	TRBJ2-7	once	CASSPGLATYEQYF	TGTGCCAGTAGTCCCGGACTAGCCACCTACGAGCAGTACTTC
TRBV15	-	TRBJ1-3	-	CATHRRGGNTIYF	TGTGCCACCCATAGAAGAGGGGGAAACACCATATATTTT
TRBV7-9	-	TRBJ1-5	-	CASSTDSEPQHF	TGTGCCAGCAGCACAGACAGCGAGCCCCAGCATTTT
TRBV27	-	TRBJ2-5	-	CASSKFNRSLDRKTQYF	TGTGCCAGCAGTAAATTTAACCGCTCACTAGACCGGAAGACCCAGTACTTC
TRBV10-2	TRBD2	TRBJ2-7	-	CASSDLSGGAQKGIRSYEQYF	TGCGCCAGCAGTGACCTTAGCGGGGGGGCGCAGAAGGGGATCCGCTCCTACGAGCAGTACTTC
TRBV30	-	TRBJ2-7	-	CAWSVTGYEQYF	TGTGCCTGGAGTGTAACAGGGTACGAGCAGTACTTC
TRBV4-3	TRBD1	TRBJ1-2	-	CASSRDRLYGYTF	TGCGCCAGCAGCAGGGACAGGTTATATGGCTACACCTTC
TRBV27	-	TRBJ2-3	-	CASSLFGQSTQYF	TGTGCCAGCAGTTTATTCGGACAAAGTACGCAGTATTTT
TRBV5-1	TRBD1	TRBJ2-3	few	CASSPGQGTDTQYF	TGCGCCAGCAGCCCAGGACAGGGCACAGATACGCAGTATTTT
TRBV25-1	TRBD2	TRBJ2-3	-	CASSEFRAGVVDTQYF	TGTGCCAGCAGTGAATTTAGAGCGGGGGTGGTAGATACGCAGTATTTT
TRBV4-1	TRBD1	TRBJ1-3	-	CASSHQTGAGNTIYF	TGCGCCAGCAGCCACCAGACAGGGGCTGGAAACACCATATATTTT
TRBV18	-	TRBJ1-4	-	CASSPDRTRNEKLFF	TGTGCCAGCTCACCTGACCGGACACGGAATGAAAAACTGTTTTTT
TRBV7-9	-	TRBJ2-1	few	CASSPYNEQFF	TGTGCCAGCAGCCCTTACAATGAGCAGTTCTTC
TRBV5-6	-	TRBJ2-7	few	CASSLGGGSYEQYF	TGTGCCAGCAGCTTGGGAGGGGGCTCCTACGAGCAGTACTTC
TRBV18	TRBD1	TRBJ2-5	-	CASSPPGTGETQYF	TGTGCCAGCTCACCCCCCGGGACAGGGGAGACCCAGTACTTC
TRBV10-3	-	TRBJ2-1	-	CAISGLTAYNEQFF	TGTGCCATCAGTGGATTGACAGCCTACAATGAGCAGTTCTTC
TRBV18	TRBD1	TRBJ1-3	-	CASSASPQGSGNTIYF	TGTGCCAGCTCAGCCTCACCACAGGGGTCTGGAAACACCATATATTTT
TRBV27	TRBD1	TRBJ1-2	few	CASRNYRGSRYNGYTF	TGTGCCAGCAGAAATTACAGGGGCAGCCGATACAATGGCTACACCTTC
TRBV6-6	TRBD1	TRBJ1-2	-	CASSLARNRDRPNYGYTF	TGTGCCAGCAGTCTCGCCAGAAACCGGGACAGACCTAACTATGGCTACACCTTC
TRBV5-1	TRBD1	TRBJ1-6	-	CASSLRTGDNSPLHF	TGCGCCAGCAGCCTCAGGACAGGGGACAATTCACCCCTCCACTTT
TRBV12-3/TRBV12-4	-	TRBJ2-3	few	CASSFFTDTQYF	TGTGCCAGCAGTTTCTTCACAGATACGCAGTATTTT
TRBV29-1	TRBD1	TRBJ2-5	-	CSASLTGGTQYF	TGCAGCGCTAGCCTTACAGGGGGGACCCAGTACTTC
TRBV4-3	-	TRBJ2-3	-	CASSQAEGARTDTQYF	TGCGCCAGCAGCCAAGCGGAGGGAGCCCGCACAGATACGCAGTATTTT
TRBV2	-	TRBJ2-2	-	CASRGQNTGELFF	TGTGCCAGCAGGGGACAGAACACCGGGGAGCTGTTTTTT
TRBV10-2	-	TRBJ1-2	-	CASSEGGGGAYGYTF	TGCGCCAGCAGTGAGGGCGGAGGGGGGGCCTATGGCTACACCTTC